The 20 T cell receptor beta chains reported below all come from one sample, sequenced in a study of blood T cell repertoires in COVID-19. The protocol was immunoSEQ multiplex PCR, while the TCRdb copy is restricted to in-frame clones and leaves out a portion. The sample comprises some 150,000 clones, 84% of which are singletons, and 8.8% rests with the top ten. Material for sequencing was peripheral blood. Source of these receptors: a woman aged 80 or over in a cohort sampled during active or convalescent COVID-19.

The V and J genes are TRBV5-1 and TRBJ2-1; TRBD1 agrees at 8 bases. The CDR3 loop spans 15 amino acids. Germline loops: CDR1 SGHRS, CDR2 YFSETQ. J gave up 0 bases and V 5 bases, and 4 bases lay outside the gene matches. The CDR3 spells CASRDRVSSYNEQFF. The CDR3 nucleotides are TGCGCCAGCAGGGACAGGGTGAGCTCCTACAATGAGCAGTTCTTC. Variable domain in full (rest from reference TRBV5-1 and TRBJ2-1): KAGVTQTPRYLIKTRGQQVTLSCSPISGHRSVSWYQQTPGQGLQFLFEYFSETQRNKGNFPGRFSGRQFSNSRSEMNVSTLELGDSALYLCASRDRVSSYNEQFFGPGTRLTVL.

The gene calls are TRBV4-1 and TRBJ1-4, with TRBD1 matching over 8 bases. The J segment lost 6 bases and the V segment lost 6 bases, leaving 6 bases of the junction unmatched. In germline, CDR1 is MGHRA, CDR2 YSYEKL. The CDR3 runs to 14 residues. The CDR3 loop reads CASRAQGAYEKLFF. Written as DNA, the CDR3 is TGCGCCAGCAGGGCCCAGGGGGCCTATGAAAAACTGTTTTTT.

The chain is built from TRBV21-1 and TRBJ2-7; TRBD2, the table's D call, lacks a check against the DNA. TRBV21-1 is a known pseudogene. The CDR3 runs to 12 residues. The CDR3 DNA sequence: TGTGCCAGCGTCTTCGAATCGGACGAGCAGTACGTC. Translating gives CASVFESDEQYV.

This clone has just a few counts. The chain carries TRBV7-9 and TRBJ1-1, with TRBD1 as a possible D gene (5 bases). V lost 0 bases and J lost 7, with 6 bases in between. The CDR3 is made up of 12 amino acids. Germline CDR1 is SEHNR and CDR2 is FQNEAQ (reference sequence). The CDR3 sequence is CASSLAGGEAFF. DNA of the CDR3: TGTGCCAGCAGCTTAGCGGGGGGTGAAGCTTTCTTT.

This chain uses TRBV5-5 with TRBJ1-4; tentative D call: TRBD1 (5 bases). V lost 1 base and J lost 6, with 10 bases in between. Germline values: CDR1 SGHKS, CDR2 YYEKEE (reference sequence). The CDR3 loop spans 14 amino acids. The DNA for the CDR3 is TGTGCCAGCAGCTTGTCCGGGACTCATGAAAAACTGTTTTTT. Translated: CASSLSGTHEKLFF.

The rearrangement links TRBV3-1 (or the pseudogene TRBV3-2) to TRBJ2-2, with 9 positions matching TRBD2. Trimming cost V 1 base and J 5 bases; bases outside gene matches: 14. Germline CDR1 LGHDT, CDR2 YNNKEL (reference sequence). The CDR3 contains 19 residues. CDR3 DNA sequence: TGTGCCAGCAGCCAAGGCCTTCGGGCGGGGGGGCCTGGAACCGGGGAGCTGTTTTTT. Protein product: CASSQGLRAGGPGTGELFF.

This sequence joins TRBV6-6 and TRBJ2-1, with 9 bases aligning to TRBD2. With 2 bases clipped from V and 5 bases from J, the junction kept 4 bases outside the gene matches. CDR3 size: 15 residues. Germline CDR1 is MNHNY and CDR2 is SVGAGI (reference sequence). CDR3 nucleotide sequence: TGTGCCAGCAGTTACGGGAAGCGGGGGGACAATGAGCAGTTCTTC. Its translation is CASSYGKRGDNEQFF.

The rearrangement links TRBV28 to TRBJ2-5, with 7 bases fitting TRBD1. Unmatched junction bases numbered 5, after V lost 5 bases and J lost 2 bases. The CDR3 runs 14 residues. Germline CDR1 MDHEN, CDR2 SYDVKM. The chain's CDR3 is CASSPRTGQETQYF. The CDR3 DNA reads as TGTGCCAGCAGTCCGAGGACAGGACAAGAGACCCAGTACTTC. Full variable domain (rest looked up from reference TRBV28 and TRBJ2-5): DVKVTQSSRYLVKRTGEKVFLECVQDMDHENMFWYRQDPGLGLRLIYFSYDVKMKEKGDIPEGYSVSREKKERFSLILESASTNQTSMYLCASSPRTGQETQYFGPGTRLLVL.

In this sample, this clone turned up once. The rearrangement uses TRBV28 and TRBJ1-6, with 7 bases aligning to TRBD1. Germline assignment: CDR1 MDHEN and CDR2 SYDVKM. This CDR3 region has 15 residues. With 3 bases clipped from V and 7 bases from J, the junction kept 6 bases outside the gene matches. Here the CDR3 DNA reads TGTGCCAGCAGTTTCGGCGACAGGGTGAATTCACCCCTCCACTTT. Protein product: CASSFGDRVNSPLHF.

The rearrangement links TRBV10-2 to TRBJ2-7; possible D gene TRBD2, 6 bases. V lost 6 bases, J lost 5 bases, and 11 bases lay in between. The CDR3 is 12 amino acids. Germline V gene lookup returns CDR1 WSHSY and CDR2 SAAADI. The CDR3 nucleotides are TGCGCCAGCAGAGGATCGGGGGACGAGCAGTACGTC. It codes for CASRGSGDEQYV.

The CDR3 sequence is CASSPSVLGGVKVYGYTF. In DNA, the CDR3 is TGTGCCAGCAGCCCTTCGGTTTTGGGGGGGGTGAAAGTCTATGGCTACACCTTC. V usage is TRBV7-6 and J usage is TRBJ1-2; weak D call: TRBD1 (5 bases). This CDR3 has 18 amino acids. Trimming took 5 bases from V and 4 from J, leaving 26 bases between them. CDR1 is SGHVS, CDR2 FNYEAQ, per germline.

The table lists this clone with a count of one. V gene TRBV3-1 (or the pseudogene TRBV3-2) combines with J gene TRBJ2-1, with a tentative D call TRBD2 (5 bases). V lost 0 bases and J 7 bases, leaving 34 bases between the germline ends. The CDR3 consists of 22 residues. Germline lookup yields CDR1 LGHDT and CDR2 YNNKEL (reference sequence). CDR3 sequence reads: CASSQDPRAAAQTSTRKNEQFF. The CDR3 bases are TGTGCCAGCAGCCAAGACCCCCGGGCGGCAGCCCAAACTAGTACCCGGAAGAATGAGCAGTTCTTC.

CDR3 residues: CASSLVGGLDYGYTF. The CDR3 coding sequence is TGTGCCAGCAGCTTAGTTGGGGGGTTGGACTATGGCTACACCTTC. The gene calls are TRBV7-2 and TRBJ1-2; perhaps TRBD1 as D (5 bases). V lost 1 base, J lost 3 bases, and 12 bases lay in between. This CDR3 is built from 15 residues. The V gene's germline CDR1 is SGHTA and CDR2 FQGNSA.

The chain joins TRBV27 to TRBJ2-3; 7 positions match TRBD1. With 2 bases clipped from V and 4 bases from J, the junction kept 0 bases outside the gene matches. There are 13 residues in the CDR3. Germline V gene lookup returns CDR1 MNHEY and CDR2 SMNVEV (reference sequence). The CDR3 DNA is TGTGCCAGCAGTTTACAGGGGGCAGATACGCAGTATTTT. Its translation: CASSLQGADTQYF.

The rearrangement uses TRBV7-9 and TRBJ2-5; 9 nucleotides line up with TRBD2. V trimming: 4 bases; J trimming: 5 bases; junction bases outside the gene matches: 17. CDR1 and CDR2 from the germline V gene are SEHNR and FQNEAQ (reference sequence). The CDR3 runs 18 residues. CDR3 nucleotides: TGTGCCAGCAGCTCCCTCGGAGGGGGCGGGGGGGCTCAGGAGACCCAGTACTTC. Translated, it gives CASSSLGGGGGAQETQYF. The whole variable domain, remainder taken from reference TRBV7-9 and TRBJ2-5, is DTGVSQNPRHKITKRGQNVTFRCDPISEHNRLYWYRQTLGQGPEFLTYFQNEAQLEKSRLLSDRFSAERPKGSFSTLEIQRTEQGDSAMYLCASSSLGGGGGAQETQYFGPGTRLLVL.

The count of this clone is one. V usage is TRBV7-9 and J usage is TRBJ1-4; 8 bases match TRBD1. Germline CDR1 reads SEHNR; CDR2 reads FQNEAQ (reference sequence). With V trimmed by 1 base and J by 3 bases, 4 bases remained unmatched. The CDR3 is 16 amino acids. CDR3 loop: CASSLDRGVANEKLFF. CDR3 DNA: TGTGCCAGCAGCTTAGACAGGGGGGTCGCTAATGAAAAACTGTTTTTT.

The chain joins TRBV7-7 to TRBJ2-5; 8 positions agree with TRBD2. The CDR3 is 12 amino acids. Germline V gene lookup returns CDR1 SSHAT and CDR2 FNYEAQ (reference sequence). CDR3 sequence (DNA): TGTGCTATTGGACTAGCTGGCGAGACCCAGTACTTC. Its translation is CAIGLAGETQYF. Supplemented by reference TRBV7-7 and TRBJ2-5, the full variable domain reads GAGVSQSPRYKVTKRGQDVTLRCDPISSHATLYWYQQALGQGPEFLTYFNYEAQPDKSGLPSDRFSAERPEGSISTLTIQRTEQRDSAMYRCAIGLAGETQYFGPGTRLLVL.

V usage is TRBV4-2 and J usage is TRBJ1-6, with TRBD1 identical over 9 bases. CDR3 length equals 17 residues. V was pared by 1 base and J by 2 bases, with 3 bases of the junction left unmatched. Germline values: CDR1 LGHNA, CDR2 YNFKEQ. The CDR3 loop is CASSQVGDRAYNSPLHF. CDR3 nucleotide sequence: TGTGCCAGCAGCCAAGTAGGGGACAGGGCCTATAATTCACCCCTCCACTTT.

The chain recombines TRBV18 with TRBJ1-5; TRBD1 agrees at 12 bases. CDR3 size: 15 residues. V gave up 3 bases and J gave up 6 bases; unmatched junction bases: 3. The germline V gene has CDR1 KGHSH and CDR2 LQKENI. CDR3 in DNA: TGTGCCAGCTCACCCGGGACAGGGGGCGTTCAGCCCCAGCATTTT. Protein product: CASSPGTGGVQPQHF.

This rearrangement joins TRBV10-2 to TRBJ2-1; 9 positions agree with TRBD2. The junction had 11 bases not matched to a gene; V was cut back by 8 bases and J by 6 bases. The CDR3 sequence is 15 residues long. Germline loops: CDR1 WSHSY, CDR2 SAAADI. In DNA, the CDR3 is TGCGCCAGCTTCCGCGGGGGGGCGAGTGGCAATGAGCAGTTCTTC. Its translation: CASFRGGASGNEQFF.